These T cell receptor beta chains were read from a single sample in a study of blood T cell repertoires in COVID-19. Some clones are missing from TCRdb's copy, which holds only in-frame ones; the method was immunoSEQ multiplex PCR. The table records 150,000 or so clones, roughly 80% of them present only once. Specimen: peripheral blood. These receptors originate from a woman aged 60 to 75 with COVID-19, enrolled during active disease. CDR3s include the opening cysteine and the closing phenylalanine or tryptophan. The D gene is left open where the match is weak. Only part of the rows carry a size: once, few, many, or a class if the clone is expanded.

14	TRBD1	.	TRBV7-9	TRBJ1-1	TGTGCCAGCAGCTTATTAAAGGGGGCCCCTGAAGCTTTCTTT	CASSLLKGAPEAFF
12	.	.	TRBV29-1	TRBJ2-6	TGCAGCGCTACCGCGGGGGCCAACGTCCTGACTTTC	CSATAGANVLTF
13	.	.	TRBV14	TRBJ1-1	TGTGCCAGCAGCCTCCCCACTTGGTCTGAAGCTTTCTTT	CASSLPTWSEAFF
19	.	once	TRBV7-9	TRBJ1-4	TGTGCCAGCAGCCCATGGGGGGGGCTGGCGACCGGGGCTAATGAAAAACTGTTTTTT	CASSPWGGLATGANEKLFF
16	TRBD1	.	TRBV7-9	TRBJ1-2	TGTGCCAGCAGCTCGCTTAGTGGACAGGGTAACTATGGCTACACCTTC	CASSSLSGQGNYGYTF
17	.	.	TRBV4-1	TRBJ1-5	TGCGCCAGCAGCCAAGTGTTGGGGGCCACAGTGGATCAGCCCCAGCATTTT	CASSQVLGATVDQPQHF
16	TRBD1	.	TRBV27	TRBJ1-3	TGTGCCAGCAGTTGGACCGGGACAGCCGCTGGAAACACCATATATTTT	CASSWTGTAAGNTIYF
15	TRBD1	.	TRBV5-4	TRBJ1-2	TGTGCCAGCAGCTTTCCTCCGGGACAGGGGGATGGCTACACCTTC	CASSFPPGQGDGYTF
14	.	.	TRBV11-3	TRBJ2-1	TGTGCCAGCAGCCCTTCCACAGGGACGGGTGAGCAGTTCTTC	CASSPSTGTGEQFF
16	TRBD1	.	TRBV9	TRBJ2-1	TGTGCCAGCAGCTTACGGGACAGCAATACCTACAATGAGCAGTTCTTC	CASSLRDSNTYNEQFF
18	TRBD1	.	TRBV10-2	TRBJ2-3	TGCGCCAGCAGTGAGCCAGGGGGCTCAGGTTGGGCACGGGATACGCAGTATTTT	CASSEPGGSGWARDTQYF
13	TRBD1	.	TRBV29-1	TRBJ1-6	TGCAGCGCCGGACAGGGAAATAATTCACCCCTCCACTTT	CSAGQGNNSPLHF
14	.	.	TRBV6-5	TRBJ1-1	TGTGCCAGCAGTTTCGACCGGGACATCCGTGAAGCTTTCTTT	CASSFDRDIREAFF
14	TRBD1	.	TRBV5-1	TRBJ1-2	TGCGCCAGCAGCCCGGAAGGACAGGCCTATGGCTACACCTTC	CASSPEGQAYGYTF
16	TRBD2	.	TRBV24-1	TRBJ2-5	TGTGCCACCAGTGACCCTAGCGGGGGGCGAGGGGAGACCCAGTACTTC	CATSDPSGGRGETQYF
13	TRBD1	.	TRBV18	TRBJ2-3	TGTGCCAGCTCAAGGGACAGGGATGATACGCAGTATTTT	CASSRDRDDTQYF
16	TRBD1	.	TRBV28	TRBJ1-5	TGTGCCAGCAGTCCGCCTATTGGGACAGGAGTTCAGCCCCAGCATTTT	CASSPPIGTGVQPQHF
14	.	.	TRBV3-1/TRBV3-2	TRBJ1-5	TGTGCCAGCAGTCGGGCGGGGGGCAATCAGCCCCAGCATTTT	CASSRAGGNQPQHF
14	TRBD1	.	TRBV6-5	TRBJ1-5	TGTGCCAGCAGATCTGGACAGGTCGATCAGCCCCAGCATTTT	CASRSGQVDQPQHF
14	.	once	TRBV5-1	TRBJ2-5	TGCGCCAGCAGCCCCGGACAGATTCAAGAGACCCAGTACTTC	CASSPGQIQETQYF
17	TRBD1	.	TRBV2	TRBJ1-5	TGTGCCAGCAGTGAGTATGCAGGGGGCTATAGCAATCAGCCCCAGCATTTT	CASSEYAGGYSNQPQHF
14	.	.	TRBV7-3	TRBJ2-2	TGTGCCAGCAGCTCCAGCGGCAACACCGGGGAGCTGTTTTTT	CASSSSGNTGELFF
13	TRBD1	.	TRBV12-3/TRBV12-4	TRBJ1-2	TGTGCCAGCAGGGGGCAGGGGGGCTATGGCTACACCTTC	CASRGQGGYGYTF